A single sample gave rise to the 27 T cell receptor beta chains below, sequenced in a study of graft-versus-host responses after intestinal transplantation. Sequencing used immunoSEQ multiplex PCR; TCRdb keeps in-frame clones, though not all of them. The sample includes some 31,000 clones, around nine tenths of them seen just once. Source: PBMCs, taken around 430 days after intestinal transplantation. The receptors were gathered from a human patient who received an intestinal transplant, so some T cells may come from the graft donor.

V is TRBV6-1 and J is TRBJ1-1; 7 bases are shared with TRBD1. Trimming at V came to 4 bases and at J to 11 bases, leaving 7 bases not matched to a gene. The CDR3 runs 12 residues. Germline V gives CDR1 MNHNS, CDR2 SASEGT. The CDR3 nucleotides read TGTGCCAGCAGTGTGGGAGACAGGGCTGCTTTCTTT. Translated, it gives CASSVGDRAAFF.

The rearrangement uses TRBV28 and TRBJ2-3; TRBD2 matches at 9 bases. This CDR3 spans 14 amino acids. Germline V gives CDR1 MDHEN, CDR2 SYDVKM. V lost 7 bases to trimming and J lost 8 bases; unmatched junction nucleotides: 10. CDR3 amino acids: CASKIAGVLGTQYF. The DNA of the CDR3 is TGTGCCAGCAAAATAGCGGGAGTGCTCGGTACGCAGTATTTT. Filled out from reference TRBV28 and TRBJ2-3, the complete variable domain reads DVKVTQSSRYLVKRTGEKVFLECVQDMDHENMFWYRQDPGLGLRLIYFSYDVKMKEKGDIPEGYSVSREKKERFSLILESASTNQTSMYLCASKIAGVLGTQYFGPGTRLTVL.

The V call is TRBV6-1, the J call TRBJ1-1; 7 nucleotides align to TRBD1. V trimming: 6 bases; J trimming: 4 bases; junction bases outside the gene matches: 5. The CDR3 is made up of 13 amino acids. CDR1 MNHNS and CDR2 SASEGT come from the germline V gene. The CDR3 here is CASRRQGGTEAFF. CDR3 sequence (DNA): TGTGCCAGCAGAAGACAGGGTGGCACTGAAGCTTTCTTT.

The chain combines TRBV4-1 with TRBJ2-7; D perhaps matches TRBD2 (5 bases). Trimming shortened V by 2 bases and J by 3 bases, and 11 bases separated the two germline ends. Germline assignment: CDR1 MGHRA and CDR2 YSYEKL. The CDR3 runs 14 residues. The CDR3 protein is CASSQLVGVYEQYF. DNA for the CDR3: TGCGCCAGCAGCCAACTCGTCGGGGTCTACGAGCAGTACTTC.

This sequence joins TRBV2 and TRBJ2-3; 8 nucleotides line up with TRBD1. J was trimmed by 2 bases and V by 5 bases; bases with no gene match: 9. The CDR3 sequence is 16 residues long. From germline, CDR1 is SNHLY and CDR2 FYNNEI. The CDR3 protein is CASSYTDRASTDTQYF. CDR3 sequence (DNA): TGTGCCAGCAGTTACACGGACAGGGCCTCCACAGATACGCAGTATTTT.

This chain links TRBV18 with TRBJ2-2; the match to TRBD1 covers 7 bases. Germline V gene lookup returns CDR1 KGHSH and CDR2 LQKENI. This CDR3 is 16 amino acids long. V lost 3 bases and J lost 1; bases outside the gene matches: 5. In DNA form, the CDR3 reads TGTGCCAGCTCACCCCAAAGGACAGGGAACACCGGGGAGCTGTTTTTT. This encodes CASSPQRTGNTGELFF.

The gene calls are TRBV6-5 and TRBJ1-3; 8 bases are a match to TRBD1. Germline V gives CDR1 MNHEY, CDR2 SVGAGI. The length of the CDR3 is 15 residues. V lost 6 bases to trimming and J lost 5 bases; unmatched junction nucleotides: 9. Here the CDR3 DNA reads TGTGCCAGCAGCCTCGGACAGGGAGTAAGAAACACCATATATTTT. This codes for CASSLGQGVRNTIYF.

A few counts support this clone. CDR3 sequence reads: CASSWTGAKNIQYF. CDR3 sequence (DNA): TGTGCCAGCAGCTGGACAGGGGCCAAAAACATTCAGTACTTC. This chain uses TRBV5-6 with TRBJ2-4, with 8 bases that match TRBD1. J gave up 1 base and V 3 bases, and 0 bases lay outside the gene matches. Germline lookup yields CDR1 SGHDT and CDR2 YYEEEE. CDR3 size: 14 residues.

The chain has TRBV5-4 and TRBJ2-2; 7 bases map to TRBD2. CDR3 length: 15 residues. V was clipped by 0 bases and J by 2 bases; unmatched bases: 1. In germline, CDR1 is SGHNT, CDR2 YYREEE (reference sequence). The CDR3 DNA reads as TGTGCCAGCAGCTTGGGCGGGAGTAACACCGGGGAGCTGTTTTTT. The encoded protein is CASSLGGSNTGELFF.

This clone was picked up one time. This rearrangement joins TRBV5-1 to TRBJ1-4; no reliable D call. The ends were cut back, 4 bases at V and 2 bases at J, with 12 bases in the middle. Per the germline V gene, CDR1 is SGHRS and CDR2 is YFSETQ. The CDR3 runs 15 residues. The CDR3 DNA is TGCGCCAGCAGCCCAGCCAGGTTCACTAATGAAAAACTGTTTTTT. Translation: CASSPARFTNEKLFF.

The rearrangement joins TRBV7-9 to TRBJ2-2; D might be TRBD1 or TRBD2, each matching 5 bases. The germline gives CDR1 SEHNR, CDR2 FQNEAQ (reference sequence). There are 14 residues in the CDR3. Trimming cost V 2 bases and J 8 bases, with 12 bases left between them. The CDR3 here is CASSLTEGKGELFF. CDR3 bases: TGTGCCAGCAGCTTAACTGAGGGGAAAGGGGAGCTGTTTTTT.

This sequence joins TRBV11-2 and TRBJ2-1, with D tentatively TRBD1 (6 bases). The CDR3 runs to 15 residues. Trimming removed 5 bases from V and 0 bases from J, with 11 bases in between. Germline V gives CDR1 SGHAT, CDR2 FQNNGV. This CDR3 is CASSANRVSYNEQFF. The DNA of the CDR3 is TGTGCCAGCAGCGCCAACAGGGTCTCCTACAATGAGCAGTTCTTC.

The CDR3 is CASSLRLAGGHQYF. CDR3 DNA: TGCGCCAGCAGCTTGAGGCTAGCGGGAGGGCACCAGTACTTC. V and J are TRBV5-1 and TRBJ2-7, with 12 bases that match TRBD2. Germline CDR1 reads SGHRS; CDR2 reads YFSETQ. V gave up 1 base and J gave up 10 bases; unmatched junction bases: 6. The CDR3 has 14 amino acids.

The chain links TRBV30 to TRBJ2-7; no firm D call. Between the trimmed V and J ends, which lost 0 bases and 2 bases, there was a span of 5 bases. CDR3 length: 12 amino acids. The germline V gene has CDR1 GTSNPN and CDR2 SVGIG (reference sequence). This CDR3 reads CAWSVGTYEQYF. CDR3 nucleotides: TGTGCCTGGAGTGTAGGGACCTACGAGCAGTACTTC.

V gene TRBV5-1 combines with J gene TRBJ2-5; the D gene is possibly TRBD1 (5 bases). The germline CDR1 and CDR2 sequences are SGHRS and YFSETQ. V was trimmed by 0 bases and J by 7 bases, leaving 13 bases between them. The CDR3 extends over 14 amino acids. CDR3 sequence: CASSLEGPRGTQYF. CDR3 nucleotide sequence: TGCGCCAGCAGCTTGGAAGGACCTAGGGGGACCCAGTACTTC. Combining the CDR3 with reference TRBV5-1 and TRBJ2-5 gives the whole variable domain KAGVTQTPRYLIKTRGQQVTLSCSPISGHRSVSWYQQTPGQGLQFLFEYFSETQRNKGNFPGRFSGRQFSNSRSEMNVSTLELGDSALYLCASSLEGPRGTQYFGPGTRLLVL.

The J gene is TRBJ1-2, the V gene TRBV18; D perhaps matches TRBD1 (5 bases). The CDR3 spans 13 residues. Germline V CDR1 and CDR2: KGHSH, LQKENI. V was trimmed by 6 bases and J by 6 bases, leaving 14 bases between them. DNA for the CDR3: TGTGCCAGCTCCCCCACAGGCGCCGATGGCTACACCTTC. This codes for CASSPTGADGYTF.

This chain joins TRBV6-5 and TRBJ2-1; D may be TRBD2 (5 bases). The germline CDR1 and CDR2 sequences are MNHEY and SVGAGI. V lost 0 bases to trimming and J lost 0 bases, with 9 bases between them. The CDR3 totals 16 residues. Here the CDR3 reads CASSYSSGRSYNEQFF. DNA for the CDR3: TGTGCCAGCAGTTACTCAAGCGGCCGCTCCTACAATGAGCAGTTCTTC.

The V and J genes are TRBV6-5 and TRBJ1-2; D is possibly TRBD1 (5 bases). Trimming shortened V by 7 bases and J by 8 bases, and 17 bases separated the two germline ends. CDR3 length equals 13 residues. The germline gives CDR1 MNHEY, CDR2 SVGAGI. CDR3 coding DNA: TGTGCCAGCACTCCCGGGACTAATAGCGGCTACACCTTC. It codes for CASTPGTNSGYTF.

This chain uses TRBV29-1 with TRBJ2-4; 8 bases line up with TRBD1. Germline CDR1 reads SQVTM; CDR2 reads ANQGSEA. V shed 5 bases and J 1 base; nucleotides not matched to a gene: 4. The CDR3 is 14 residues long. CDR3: CSVIGQGAKNIQYF. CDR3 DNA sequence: TGCAGCGTTATCGGACAGGGCGCCAAAAACATTCAGTACTTC.

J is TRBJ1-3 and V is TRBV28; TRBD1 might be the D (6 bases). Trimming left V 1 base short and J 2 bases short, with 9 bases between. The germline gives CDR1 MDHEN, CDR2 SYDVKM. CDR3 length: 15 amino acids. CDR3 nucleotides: TGTGCCAGCAGTTTATCCCCAGGGGCTGGAAACACCATATATTTT. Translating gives CASSLSPGAGNTIYF.

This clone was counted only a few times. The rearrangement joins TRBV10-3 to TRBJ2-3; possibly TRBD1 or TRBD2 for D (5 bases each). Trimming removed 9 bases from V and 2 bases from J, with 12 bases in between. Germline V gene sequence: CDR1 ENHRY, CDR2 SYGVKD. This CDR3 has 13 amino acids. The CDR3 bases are TGTGCCATGAGGGGTTCCTCCACAGATACGCAGTATTTT. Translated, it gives CAMRGSSTDTQYF.

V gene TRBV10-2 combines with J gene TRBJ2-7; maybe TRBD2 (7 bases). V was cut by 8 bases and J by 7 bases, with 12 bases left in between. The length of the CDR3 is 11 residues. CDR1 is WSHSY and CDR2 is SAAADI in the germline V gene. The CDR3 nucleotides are TGCGCCAGCTCCGGGGGGCTTGAGCAGTACTTC. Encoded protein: CASSGGLEQYF.

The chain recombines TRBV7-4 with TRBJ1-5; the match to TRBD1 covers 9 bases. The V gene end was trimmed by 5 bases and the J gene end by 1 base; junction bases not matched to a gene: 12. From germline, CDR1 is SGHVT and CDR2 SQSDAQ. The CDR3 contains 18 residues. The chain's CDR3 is CASSLRQGEVRSNQPQHF. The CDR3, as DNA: TGTGCCAGCAGCCTCAGACAGGGGGAGGTTAGGAGCAATCAGCCCCAGCATTTT.

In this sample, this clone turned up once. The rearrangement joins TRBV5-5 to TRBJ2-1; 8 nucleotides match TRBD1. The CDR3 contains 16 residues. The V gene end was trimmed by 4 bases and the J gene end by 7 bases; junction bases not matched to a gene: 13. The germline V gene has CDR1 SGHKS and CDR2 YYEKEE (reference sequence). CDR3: CASSGGDRGLVNEQFF. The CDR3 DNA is TGTGCCAGCAGCGGAGGAGACAGGGGATTAGTAAATGAGCAGTTCTTC.

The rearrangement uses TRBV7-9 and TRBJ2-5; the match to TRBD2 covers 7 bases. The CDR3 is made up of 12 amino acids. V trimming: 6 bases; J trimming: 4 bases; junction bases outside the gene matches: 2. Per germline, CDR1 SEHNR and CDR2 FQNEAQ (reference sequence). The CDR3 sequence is CASRSGGETQYF. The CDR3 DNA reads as TGTGCCAGCAGATCGGGAGGAGAGACCCAGTACTTC. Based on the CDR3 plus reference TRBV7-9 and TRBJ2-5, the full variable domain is DTGVSQNPRHKITKRGQNVTFRCDPISEHNRLYWYRQTLGQGPEFLTYFQNEAQLEKSRLLSDRFSAERPKGSFSTLEIQRTEQGDSAMYLCASRSGGETQYFGPGTRLLVL.

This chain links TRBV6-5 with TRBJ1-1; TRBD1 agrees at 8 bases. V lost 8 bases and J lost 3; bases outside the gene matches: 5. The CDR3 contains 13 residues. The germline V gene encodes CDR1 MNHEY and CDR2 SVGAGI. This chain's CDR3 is CASEQGGDTEAFF. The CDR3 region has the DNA TGTGCCAGCGAACAGGGGGGGGACACTGAAGCTTTCTTT.

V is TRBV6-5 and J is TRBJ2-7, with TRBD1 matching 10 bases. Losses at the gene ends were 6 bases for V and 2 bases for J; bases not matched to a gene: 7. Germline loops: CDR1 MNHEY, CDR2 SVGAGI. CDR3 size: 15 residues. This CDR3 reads CASSPGGTGAYEQYF. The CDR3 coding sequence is TGTGCCAGCAGCCCAGGGGGGACAGGGGCCTACGAGCAGTACTTC.